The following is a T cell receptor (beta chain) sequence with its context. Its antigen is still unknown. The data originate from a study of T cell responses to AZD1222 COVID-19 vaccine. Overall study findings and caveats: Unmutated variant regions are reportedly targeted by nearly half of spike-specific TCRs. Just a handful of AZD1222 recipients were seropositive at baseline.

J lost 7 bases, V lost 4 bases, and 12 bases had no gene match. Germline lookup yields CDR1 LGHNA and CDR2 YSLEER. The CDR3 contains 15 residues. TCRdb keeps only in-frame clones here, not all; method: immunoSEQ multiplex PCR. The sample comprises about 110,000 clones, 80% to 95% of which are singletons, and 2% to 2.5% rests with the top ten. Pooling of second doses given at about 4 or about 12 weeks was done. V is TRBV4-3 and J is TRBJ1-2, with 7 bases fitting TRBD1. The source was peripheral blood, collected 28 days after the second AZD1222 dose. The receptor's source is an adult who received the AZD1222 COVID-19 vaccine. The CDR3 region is CASSPTRGLRVGYTF. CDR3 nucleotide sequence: TGCGCCAGCAGCCCGACGAGGGGGCTTCGGGTTGGCTACACCTTC.